The rows below give T cell receptor beta chains drawn from one sample of a study of T cell changes during pregnancy in multiple sclerosis. This table comes from immunoSEQ multiplex PCR, and its TCRdb copy is limited to in-frame clones, with some not included. The sample includes 35,000 to 50,000 clones, 80% to 90% of them seen just once. Sample: CD4+ T cells from peripheral blood mononuclear cells, taken after pregnancy. Receptors were obtained from a female donor with multiple sclerosis, enrolled in a pregnancy study. Both conserved end residues are part of each CDR3. D genes are given only for firm matches. For some rows the clone size is stated as once, few or many, or as a class when expanded; others skip it.

V: TRBV19
J: TRBJ2-4
size: -
D: -
CDR3: CASSMRAPSPLAKNIQYF
DNA: TGTGCCAGTAGTATGAGAGCGCCGTCACCTTTAGCCAAAAACATTCAGTACTTC

V: TRBV4-2
J: TRBJ2-4
size: -
D: -
CDR3: CASSQRTGRWTKNIQYF
DNA: TGTGCCAGCAGCCAAAGAACCGGGAGATGGACCAAAAACATTCAGTACTTC

V: TRBV4-1
J: TRBJ2-1
size: -
D: TRBD2
CDR3: CASSQDRTSANNEQFF
DNA: TGCGCCAGCAGCCAAGACCGGACTAGCGCGAACAATGAGCAGTTCTTC

V: TRBV2
J: TRBJ1-2
size: -
D: TRBD1
CDR3: CASSTQGTGYGYTF
DNA: TGTGCCAGCAGCACACAGGGGACGGGCTATGGCTACACCTTC

V: TRBV27
J: TRBJ2-1
size: once
D: TRBD2
CDR3: CASSSQREGLNEQFF
DNA: TGTGCCAGCAGCTCCCAGCGGGAGGGCCTCAATGAGCAGTTCTTC

V: TRBV5-1
J: TRBJ2-3
size: -
D: TRBD2
CDR3: CASSPAGGRSTDTQYF
DNA: TGCGCCAGCAGCCCCGCGGGAGGGCGTAGCACAGATACGCAGTATTTT

V: TRBV28
J: TRBJ1-2
size: -
D: -
CDR3: CASGQLYGYTF
DNA: TGTGCCAGCGGGCAGTTATATGGCTACACCTTC

V: TRBV14
J: TRBJ2-4
size: -
D: TRBD1
CDR3: CASSPRQGGLQYF
DNA: TGTGCCAGCAGCCCCCGACAGGGCGGACTTCAGTACTTC

V: TRBV5-1
J: TRBJ2-1
size: -
D: TRBD2
CDR3: CASSFSGGDGEQFF
DNA: TGCGCCAGCAGCTTCTCCGGGGGGGATGGTGAGCAGTTCTTC

V: TRBV19
J: TRBJ2-7
size: -
D: TRBD1
CDR3: CASSSLGQGTYEQYF
DNA: TGTGCCAGTAGTAGCCTGGGACAGGGTACCTACGAGCAGTACTTC

V: TRBV9
J: TRBJ2-7
size: -
D: TRBD1
CDR3: CASSPRQGILSYEQYF
DNA: TGTGCCAGCAGCCCGCGACAGGGCATTTTGTCCTACGAGCAGTACTTC

V: TRBV30
J: TRBJ2-6
size: -
D: -
CDR3: CAWSVGGGMGANVLTF
DNA: TGTGCCTGGAGTGTAGGGGGGGGGATGGGGGCCAACGTCCTGACTTTC

V: TRBV21-1
J: TRBJ1-5
size: -
D: -
CDR3: CASSSPGTGASNQPQHF
DNA: TGTGCCAGCAGCAGTCCCGGGACAGGGGCGAGCAATCAGCCCCAGCATTTT

V: TRBV7-2
J: TRBJ1-1
size: few
D: TRBD1
CDR3: CASSLQTGAEAFF
DNA: TGTGCCAGCAGCTTACAGACAGGGGCTGAAGCTTTCTTT

V: TRBV27
J: TRBJ2-1
size: medium-sized
D: -
CDR3: CASSHRSGTYNEQFF
DNA: TGTGCCAGCAGTCACCGGTCAGGGACTTACAATGAGCAGTTCTTC

V: TRBV11-2
J: TRBJ1-3
size: -
D: -
CDR3: CASSSTLSGNTIYF
DNA: TGTGCCAGCAGCTCGACACTCTCTGGAAACACCATATATTTT

V: TRBV4-1
J: TRBJ2-5
size: -
D: -
CDR3: CASSHPDRRQETQYF
DNA: TGCGCCAGCAGCCATCCTGACAGGCGCCAAGAGACCCAGTACTTC

V: TRBV6-1
J: TRBJ1-1
size: -
D: TRBD1
CDR3: CASSYRGWNTEAFF
DNA: TGTGCCAGCAGCTACAGGGGTTGGAACACTGAAGCTTTCTTT

V: TRBV27
J: TRBJ2-7
size: -
D: TRBD2
CDR3: CASRGAGARSHEQYF
DNA: TGTGCTAGTAGAGGGGCGGGAGCCAGGTCCCACGAGCAGTACTTC

V: TRBV18
J: TRBJ1-2
size: -
D: -
CDR3: CASSRGEGNYGYTF
DNA: TGTGCCAGCTCTAGAGGGGAGGGGAACTATGGCTACACCTTC

V: TRBV7-9
J: TRBJ2-3
size: -
D: -
CDR3: CASSFISTDTQYF
DNA: TGTGCCAGCAGCTTTATCAGCACAGATACGCAGTATTTT

V: TRBV4-2
J: TRBJ2-3
size: medium-sized
D: -
CDR3: CASSQVGGTDTQYF
DNA: TGTGCCAGCAGCCAAGTAGGGGGCACAGATACGCAGTATTTT

V: TRBV11-2
J: TRBJ2-5
size: -
D: TRBD2
CDR3: CASSPSAISGRFEKTQYF
DNA: TGTGCCAGCAGCCCTTCCGCCATTAGCGGGAGGTTCGAGAAGACCCAGTACTTC